This T cell receptor (beta chain) was profiled in a study of T cells in Graves' hyperthyroidism and ophthalmopathy. This clonotype was counted between two and nine times. Germline CDR1 and CDR2: MNHEY and SVGEGT. Trimming shortened V by 6 bases and J by 2 bases, and 14 bases separated the two germline ends. This CDR3 spans 15 amino acids. PBMCs were collected from an approximately 9.2 ml volume of fresh peripheral blood. Researchers amplified the TCR beta CDR3 regions from RNA transcripts. First-round RT-PCR with HTBI primers amplified the TCR CDR3 region. In TCRdb, the multiplex PCR reads were re-called with MiXCR into one record per CDR3 protein. The sample lists roughly 600,000 distinct CDR3 sequences; roughly 15% were seen once.

The TCR comes from a woman between 50 and 59 years old with Graves' ophthalmopathy. The specimen was blood. The rearrangement uses TRBV6-2 or TRBV6-3 and TRBJ1-5, with D hard to call. CDR3 in amino acids: CASSKHTQGNQPQHF. The CDR3 bases are TGTGCCAGCAGCAAACATACTCAGGGCAATCAGCCCCAGCATTTT.